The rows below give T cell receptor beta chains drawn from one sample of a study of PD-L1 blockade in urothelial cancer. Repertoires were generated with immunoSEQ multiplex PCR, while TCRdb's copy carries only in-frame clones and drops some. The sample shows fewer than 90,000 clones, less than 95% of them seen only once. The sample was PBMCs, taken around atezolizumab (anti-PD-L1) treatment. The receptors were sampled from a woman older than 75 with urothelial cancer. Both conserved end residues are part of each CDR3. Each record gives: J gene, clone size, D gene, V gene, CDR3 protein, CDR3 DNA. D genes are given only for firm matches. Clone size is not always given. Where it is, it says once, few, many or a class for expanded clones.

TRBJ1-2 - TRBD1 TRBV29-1 CSLGTGRNGYTF TGCAGCCTAGGGACAGGTCGTAATGGCTACACCTTC
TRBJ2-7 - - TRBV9 CASSRQEGSYEQYF TGTGCCAGCAGTCGTCAGGAGGGTTCCTACGAGCAGTACTTC
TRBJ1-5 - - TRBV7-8 CASSLEYGVGNQPQHF TGTGCCAGCAGCTTAGAATACGGGGTTGGGAATCAGCCCCAGCATTTT
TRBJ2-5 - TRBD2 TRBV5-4 CASSTGTSGRGETQYF TGTGCCAGCAGCACGGGGACTAGCGGGAGAGGAGAGACCCAGTACTTC
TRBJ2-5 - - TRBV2 CASSTGETQYF TGTGCCAGCAGCACAGGGGAGACCCAGTACTTC
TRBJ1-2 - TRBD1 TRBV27 CASSAGGAYGYTF TGTGCCAGCAGTGCAGGGGGCGCCTATGGCTACACCTTC
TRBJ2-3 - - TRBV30 CAWKIRPPGTDTQYF TGTGCCTGGAAAATTCGTCCCCCCGGCACAGATACGCAGTATTTT
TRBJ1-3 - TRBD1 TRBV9 CASSARTGRGNTIYF TGTGCCAGCAGCGCGCGGACAGGGCGTGGAAACACCATATATTTT
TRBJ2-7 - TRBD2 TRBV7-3 CASRGTSGRFYEQYF TGTGCCAGCAGGGGGACTAGCGGGAGGTTCTACGAGCAGTACTTC
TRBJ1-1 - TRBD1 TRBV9 CASSVRDRGKTEAFF TGTGCCAGCAGCGTGAGGGACAGGGGGAAAACTGAAGCTTTCTTT
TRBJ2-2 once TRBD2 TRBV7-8 CASSGASGRYTGELFF TGTGCCAGCAGCGGAGCTAGCGGGAGGTACACCGGGGAGCTGTTTTTT
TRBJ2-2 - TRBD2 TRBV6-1 CASRVAGDTGELFF TGTGCCAGCAGGGTAGCGGGAGACACCGGGGAGCTGTTTTTT
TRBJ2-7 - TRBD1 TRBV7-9 CASSSPGDRGLEQYF TGTGCCAGCAGCTCCCCCGGGGACAGGGGGCTTGAGCAGTACTTC
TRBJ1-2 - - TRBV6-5 CASSSGQTNYGYTF TGTGCCAGCAGTTCCGGACAGACTAACTATGGCTACACCTTC
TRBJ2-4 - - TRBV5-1 CASSPTGLGNIQYF TGCGCCAGCAGCCCAACAGGGTTAGGAAACATTCAGTACTTC
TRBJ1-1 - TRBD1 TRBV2 CASSETGGIGAEAFF TGTGCCAGCAGTGAGACAGGGGGCATCGGGGCTGAAGCTTTCTTT
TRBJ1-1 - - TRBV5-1 CASSLWGVNTEAFF TGCGCCAGCAGCTTATGGGGGGTGAACACTGAAGCTTTCTTT
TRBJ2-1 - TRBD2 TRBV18 CASSPLAGVENEQFF TGTGCCAGCTCACCGCTAGCGGGAGTAGAGAATGAGCAGTTCTTC
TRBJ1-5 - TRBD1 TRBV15 CATSRGKGQGANNQPQHF TGTGCCACCAGCAGAGGAAAAGGACAGGGAGCCAACAATCAGCCCCAGCATTTT
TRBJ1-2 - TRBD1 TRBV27 CASSTGQVPQRF TGTGCCAGCAGTACAGGACAGGTCCCGCAAAGGTTC
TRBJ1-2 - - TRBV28 CASRSGTLYGYTF TGTGCCAGCAGATCCGGGACACTCTATGGCTACACCTTC
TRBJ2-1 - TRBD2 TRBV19 CASRTAGGSGEQFF TGTGCCAGTAGGACAGCGGGAGGATCTGGTGAGCAGTTCTTC
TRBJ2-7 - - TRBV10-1 CASSDLTSWREQYF TGCGCCAGCAGTGACCTAACTAGCTGGCGCGAGCAGTACTTC
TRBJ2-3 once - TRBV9 CASSVGPQGRTDTQYF TGTGCCAGCAGCGTAGGGCCACAGGGTAGGACAGATACGCAGTATTTT
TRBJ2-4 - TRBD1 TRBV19 CASSSLGQGALEPWNIQYF TGTGCCAGTAGTTCCCTGGGGCAGGGGGCGTTGGAACCGTGGAACATTCAGTACTTC
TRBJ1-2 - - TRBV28 CASSRSPYGYTF TGTGCCAGCAGTCGGAGTCCTTATGGCTACACCTTC
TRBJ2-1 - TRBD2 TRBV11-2 CASSPTSGKNNEQFF TGTGCCAGCAGCCCGACTAGCGGGAAGAACAATGAGCAGTTCTTC
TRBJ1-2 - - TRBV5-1 CASSSRSDSNYGYTF TGCGCCAGCAGCTCCCGCTCTGACAGCAACTATGGCTACACCTTC
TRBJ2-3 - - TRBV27 CASSRGDTQYF TGTGCCAGCAGTCGGGGGGATACGCAGTATTTT
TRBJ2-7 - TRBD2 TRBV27 CASSPRTSPYEQYF TGTGCCAGCAGTCCTCGGACTAGCCCCTACGAGCAGTACTTC
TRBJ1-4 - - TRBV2 CASSVGIGRGEKLFF TGTGCCAGCAGCGTCGGGATAGGGAGGGGAGAAAAACTGTTTTTT
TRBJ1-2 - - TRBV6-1 CASSEGLRDYGYTF TGTGCCAGCAGTGAAGGACTCCGCGACTATGGCTACACCTTC
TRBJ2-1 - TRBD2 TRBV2 CASNLAGSSYNEQFF TGTGCCAGCAACTTAGCGGGCAGCTCCTACAATGAGCAGTTCTTC